This record covers a single TCR beta chain. Its antigen is currently unknown. Relative to the germline gene, one junction end is altered; a read error may explain this. This sample was included in a study of T cell repertoires in cytomegalovirus infection. Study in general: Matching HLA type, along with CMV infection, was indicated by public TCR beta signatures. Study-level findings and limits: CMV-specific HLA-C-restricted TCR beta clonotypes dominated the ex vivo response. Based on cumulative public TCR beta family frequency, carriers of CMV plus the relevant HLA were identified.

MiXCR, run by TCRdb on the reads, gives a single entry per CDR3 protein. The table lists 200,000 to 300,000 distinct CDR3 sequences, roughly an eighth of them singletons, with 7.5% to 10% in the top ten. This TCR was sampled from a human donor in good health (CMV status not recorded). Some clones in this sample may be carry-over from other donors' samples. Sequenced sample: PBMCs.

The CDR3 DNA reads TGTGCCATCAGAGAGTCTCCAACAGGGTTGGCGGAGACCCAGTACTTC. As protein: CAIRESPTGLAETQYF. The chain links TRBV10-3 to TRBJ2-5, with a possible D match to TRBD1 (6 bases). Germline V gene data show CDR1 as ENHRY and CDR2 as SYGVKD. This CDR3 has 16 amino acids.